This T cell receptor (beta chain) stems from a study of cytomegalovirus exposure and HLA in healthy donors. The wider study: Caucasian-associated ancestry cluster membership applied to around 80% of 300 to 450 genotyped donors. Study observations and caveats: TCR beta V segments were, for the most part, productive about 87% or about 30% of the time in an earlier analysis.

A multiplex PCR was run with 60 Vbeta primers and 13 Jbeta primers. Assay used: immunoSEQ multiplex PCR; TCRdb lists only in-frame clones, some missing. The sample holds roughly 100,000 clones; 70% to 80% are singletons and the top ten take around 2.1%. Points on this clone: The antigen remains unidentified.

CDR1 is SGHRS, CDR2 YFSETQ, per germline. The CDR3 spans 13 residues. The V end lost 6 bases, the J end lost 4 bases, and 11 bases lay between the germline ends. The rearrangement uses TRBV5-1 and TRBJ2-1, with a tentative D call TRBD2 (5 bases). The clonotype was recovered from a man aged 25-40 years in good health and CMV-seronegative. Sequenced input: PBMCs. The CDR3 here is CASTGLAYNEQFF. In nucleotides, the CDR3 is TGCGCCAGCACAGGACTGGCTTACAATGAGCAGTTCTTC.